This T cell receptor (beta chain) was identified in a study of T cell repertoires in cytomegalovirus infection. Study-wide context: Public TCR beta signatures provided an indication of both CMV infection and a matching HLA type. Points from the study as a whole: Within the response measured ex vivo, HLA-C-restricted CMV-specific TCR beta clonotypes were dominant.

TCRdb passed the reads through MiXCR, listing each CDR3 protein once. The sample has about 240,000 distinct CDR3 sequences, 9% to 15% seen once; the top ten hold approximately 1.8%. This clonotype occurred many times. What it binds is not known. V gave up 7 bases and J gave up 4 bases, with 18 bases separating them. This CDR3 contains 15 residues. Germline CDR1 MNHEY, CDR2 SVGEGT. V and J are TRBV6-2 or TRBV6-3 and TRBJ2-3; D call uncertain. Material for sequencing was PBMCs. This TCR was recovered from a human donor in good health (CMV status not recorded). Some clones in this sample may be carry-over from other donors' samples. CDR3 residues: CASIEKGLLADTQYF. CDR3 nucleotides: TGTGCCAGCATCGAAAAAGGGCTCTTGGCAGATACGCAGTATTTT.